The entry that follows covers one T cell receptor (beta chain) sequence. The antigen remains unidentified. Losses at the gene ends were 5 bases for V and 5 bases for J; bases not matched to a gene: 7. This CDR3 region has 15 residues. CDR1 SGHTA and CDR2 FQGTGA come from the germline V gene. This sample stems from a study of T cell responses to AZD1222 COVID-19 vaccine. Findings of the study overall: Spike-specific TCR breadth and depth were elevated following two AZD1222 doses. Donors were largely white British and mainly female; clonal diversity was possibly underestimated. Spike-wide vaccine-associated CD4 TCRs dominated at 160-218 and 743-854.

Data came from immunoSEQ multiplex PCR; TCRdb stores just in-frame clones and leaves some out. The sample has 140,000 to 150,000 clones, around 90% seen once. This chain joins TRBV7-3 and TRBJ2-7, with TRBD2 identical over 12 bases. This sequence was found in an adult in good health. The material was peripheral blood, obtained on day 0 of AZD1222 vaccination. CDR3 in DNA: TGTGCCAGCAGCATGACTAGCGGGAGTCTGGACGAGCAGTACTTC. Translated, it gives CASSMTSGSLDEQYF.